These T cell receptor beta chains were read from a single sample in a study of blood T cells in healthy people across ages. MiXCR was run by TCRdb on the 5' RACE reads, yielding one entry per CDR3 protein. The sample lists 500,000 to 650,000 distinct CDR3 sequences, about 27% occurring once. The sample was also reused in another study, on T cells of mothers and their children.

The sequencing sample was made of blood. These receptors all stem from a boy aged 2 to 10 in good health. The CDR3 runs from the conserved cysteine through the conserved F or W. A D gene is named only where the DNA matches it firmly.

>TRBD1|TRBV11-2|TRBJ2-6
CASSPGQGRDSGANVLTF
>NA|TRBV29-1|TRBJ2-7
CSVGRGRSYEQYF
>TRBD2|TRBV27|TRBJ2-1
CASGALAAISNEQFF
>TRBD2|TRBV4-1|TRBJ2-3
CASSQLPTSALTDTQYF
>NA|TRBV4-1|TRBJ1-2
CASSQEGSPHYGYTF
>TRBD2|TRBV7-9|TRBJ2-1
CASSLDPSGQDNKQFF
>TRBD2|TRBV12-3/TRBV12-4|TRBJ2-5
CASKPGLEEETQYF
>TRBD1|TRBV20-1|TRBJ1-2
CSAGGGLGYTF
>TRBD1|TRBV7-9|TRBJ2-5
CASRLTGEETQYF
>NA|TRBV15|TRBJ2-2
CATSGEGSLTGELFF
>TRBD1|TRBV5-1|TRBJ1-1
CASSETGVETEAFF
>NA|TRBV4-1|TRBJ2-7
CASSQDGTYEQYF
>NA|TRBV9|TRBJ2-3
CASSPGGLGTDTQYF
>TRBD1|TRBV24-1|TRBJ1-5
CATRDRMNSNQPQHF
>NA|TRBV3-1|TRBJ1-1
CASSQAPGTEAFF
>NA|TRBV10-2|TRBJ2-1
CASSEVPGYSYNEQFF
>NA|TRBV5-6|TRBJ2-7
CASSFGGGREQYF
>NA|TRBV6-6|TRBJ2-5
CASSYRQGETQYF
>NA|TRBV20-1|TRBJ2-7
CSARDGSTGEQYF
>NA|TRBV7-9|TRBJ2-7
CASSLAASTGVAYEQYF
>NA|TRBV7-9|TRBJ2-1
CASSLEGGAYNEQFF
>NA|TRBV6-1|TRBJ1-6
CASSRGPGLTDSPLHF
>NA|TRBV12-3/TRBV12-4|TRBJ2-7
CASTRGPRAEQYF
>NA|TRBV21-1|TRBJ2-4
CASSKVRLAKNIQYF
>NA|TRBV29-1|TRBJ2-4
CSVGGHLAKNIQYF
>TRBD2|TRBV5-5|TRBJ2-5
CASNPGRISGIVYQETQYF
>TRBD2|TRBV20-1|TRBJ2-1
CSARGPRWEGYNEQFF
>NA|TRBV29-1|TRBJ2-4
CSVEQDSRDTQYF
>NA|TRBV20-1|TRBJ1-2
CSANDRLRGYGYTF
>NA|TRBV6-2/TRBV6-3|TRBJ1-1
CASSYSKGTNYEAFF
>TRBD1|TRBV2|TRBJ1-5
CASSEAPGTGNQPQHF
>NA|TRBV20-1|TRBJ1-5
CSASQAGGNQPQHF
>NA|TRBV18|TRBJ1-2
CASSPGGMGPQMEGYTF
>NA|TRBV18|TRBJ1-1
CASSPYGTEAFF
>NA|TRBV7-6|TRBJ2-5
CASSQQQETQYF
>NA|TRBV11-2|TRBJ1-6
CASSPDSYSPLHF
>NA|TRBV7-8|TRBJ1-6
CASSSYMGWGISPLHF
>NA|TRBV12-5|TRBJ1-2
CASGFGQGHRPYGYTF
>TRBD2|TRBV11-3|TRBJ2-7
CASSPPGGFGEQYF
>TRBD1|TRBV29-1|TRBJ2-6
CSVVSQGAGANVLTF
>NA|TRBV15|TRBJ2-1
CATSTYSANEQFF
>NA|TRBV2|TRBJ2-6
CASSEDSGANVLTF
>NA|TRBV20-1|TRBJ1-5
CSAYSSNQPQHF
>NA|TRBV29-1|TRBJ2-5
CSVEIVQLGAQYF
>TRBD1|TRBV7-9|TRBJ2-5
CASSLGQGAQETQYF
>TRBD1|TRBV27|TRBJ1-4
CASSIQGANEKLFF
>TRBD1|TRBV6-5|TRBJ2-3
CASSYPTGGTQETQYF
>TRBD2|TRBV5-1|TRBJ2-3
CATSSATGGTSTDTQYF
>NA|TRBV6-5|TRBJ2-6
CASSYFVGSGANVLTF
>NA|TRBV4-3|TRBJ2-1
CASSQEAFLVEQFF
>TRBD1|TRBV5-7|TRBJ1-5
CASLSFRDRAKVANQPQHF
>NA|TRBV12-3/TRBV12-4|TRBJ2-5
CASSSEGETQYF
>TRBD2|TRBV18|TRBJ2-7
CASSLGSGDYEQYF
>NA|TRBV12-3/TRBV12-4|TRBJ2-5
CASKKVGREGETQYF
>TRBD2|TRBV3-1|TRBJ2-1
CASSRLAGGGNEQFF